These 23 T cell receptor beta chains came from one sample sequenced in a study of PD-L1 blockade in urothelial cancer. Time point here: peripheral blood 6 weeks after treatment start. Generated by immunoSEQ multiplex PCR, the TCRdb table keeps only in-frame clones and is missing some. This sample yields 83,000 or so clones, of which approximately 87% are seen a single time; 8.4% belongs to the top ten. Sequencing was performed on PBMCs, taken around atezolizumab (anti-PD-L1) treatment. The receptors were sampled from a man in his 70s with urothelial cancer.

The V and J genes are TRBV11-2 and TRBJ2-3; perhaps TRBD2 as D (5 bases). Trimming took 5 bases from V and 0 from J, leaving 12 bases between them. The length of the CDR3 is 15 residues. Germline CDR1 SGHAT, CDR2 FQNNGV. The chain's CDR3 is CASSRSAASTDTQYF. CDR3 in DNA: TGTGCCAGCAGCCGTAGCGCAGCTAGCACAGATACGCAGTATTTT.

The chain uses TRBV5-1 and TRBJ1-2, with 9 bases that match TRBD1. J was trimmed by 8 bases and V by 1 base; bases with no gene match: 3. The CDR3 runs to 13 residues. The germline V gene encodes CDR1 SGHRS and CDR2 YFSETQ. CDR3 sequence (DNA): TGCGCCAGCAGCTTGAACAGGGGGCCGGGCTACACCTTC. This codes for CASSLNRGPGYTF.

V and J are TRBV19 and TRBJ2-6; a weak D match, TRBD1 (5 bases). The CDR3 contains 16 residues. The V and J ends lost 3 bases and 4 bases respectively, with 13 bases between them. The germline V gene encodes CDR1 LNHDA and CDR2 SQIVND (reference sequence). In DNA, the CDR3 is TGTGCCAGTAGTATCATCCCAGGGTCAGGGGCCAACGTCCTGACTTTC. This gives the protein CASSIIPGSGANVLTF.

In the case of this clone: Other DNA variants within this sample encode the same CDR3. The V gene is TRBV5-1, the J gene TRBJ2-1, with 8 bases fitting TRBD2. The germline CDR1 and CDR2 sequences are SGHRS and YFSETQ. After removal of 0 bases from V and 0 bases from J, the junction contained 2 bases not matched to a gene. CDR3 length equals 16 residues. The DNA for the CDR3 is TGCGCCAGCAGCTTGGATGCGGGAGGCTCCTACAATGAGCAGTTCTTC. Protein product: CASSLDAGGSYNEQFF. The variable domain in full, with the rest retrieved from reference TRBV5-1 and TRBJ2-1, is KAGVTQTPRYLIKTRGQQVTLSCSPISGHRSVSWYQQTPGQGLQFLFEYFSETQRNKGNFPGRFSGRQFSNSRSEMNVSTLELGDSALYLCASSLDAGGSYNEQFFGPGTRLTVL.

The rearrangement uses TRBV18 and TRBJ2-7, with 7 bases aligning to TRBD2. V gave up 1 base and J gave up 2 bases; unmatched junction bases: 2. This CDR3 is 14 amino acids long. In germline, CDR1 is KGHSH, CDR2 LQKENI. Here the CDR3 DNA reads TGTGCCAGCTCACCACGGCGGGAGACCTACGAGCAGTACTTC. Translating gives CASSPRRETYEQYF.

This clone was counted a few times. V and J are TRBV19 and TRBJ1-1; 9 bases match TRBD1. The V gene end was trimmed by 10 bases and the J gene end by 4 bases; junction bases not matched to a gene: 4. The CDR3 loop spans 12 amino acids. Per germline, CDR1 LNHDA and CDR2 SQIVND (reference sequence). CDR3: CATSDRGTEAFF. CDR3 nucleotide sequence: TGTGCCACCTCGGACAGGGGCACTGAAGCTTTCTTT.

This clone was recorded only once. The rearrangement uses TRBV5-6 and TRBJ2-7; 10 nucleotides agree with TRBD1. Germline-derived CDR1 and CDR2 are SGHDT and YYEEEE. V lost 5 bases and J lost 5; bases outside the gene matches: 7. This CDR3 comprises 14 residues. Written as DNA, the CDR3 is TGTGCCAGCAGACTGACAGGGGGCGCGGACGAGCAGTACTTC. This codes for CASRLTGGADEQYF.

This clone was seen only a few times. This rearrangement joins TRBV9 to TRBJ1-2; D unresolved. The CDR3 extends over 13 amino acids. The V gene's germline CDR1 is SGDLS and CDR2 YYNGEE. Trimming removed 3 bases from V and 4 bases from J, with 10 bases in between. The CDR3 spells CASSGISGYGYTF. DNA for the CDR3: TGTGCCAGCAGCGGGATTTCGGGCTATGGCTACACCTTC.

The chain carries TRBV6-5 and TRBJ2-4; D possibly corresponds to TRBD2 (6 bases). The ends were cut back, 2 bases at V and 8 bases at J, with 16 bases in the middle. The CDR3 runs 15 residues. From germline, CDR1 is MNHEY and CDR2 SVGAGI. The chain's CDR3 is CASSYQNGGMDIQYF. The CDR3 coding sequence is TGTGCCAGCAGTTACCAAAACGGGGGTATGGACATTCAGTACTTC.

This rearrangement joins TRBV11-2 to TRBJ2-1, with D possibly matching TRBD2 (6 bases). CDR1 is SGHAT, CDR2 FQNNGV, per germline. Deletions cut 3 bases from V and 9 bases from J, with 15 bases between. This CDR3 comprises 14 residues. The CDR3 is CASSLGTGFGEQFF. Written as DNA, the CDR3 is TGTGCCAGCAGCTTGGGGACTGGGTTCGGTGAGCAGTTCTTC.

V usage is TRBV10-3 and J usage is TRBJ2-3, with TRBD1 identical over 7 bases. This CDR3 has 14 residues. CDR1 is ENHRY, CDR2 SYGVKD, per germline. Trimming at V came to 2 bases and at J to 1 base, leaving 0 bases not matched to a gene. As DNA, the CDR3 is TGTGCCATCAGTGAGGACAGGGGCACAGATACGCAGTATTTT. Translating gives CAISEDRGTDTQYF.

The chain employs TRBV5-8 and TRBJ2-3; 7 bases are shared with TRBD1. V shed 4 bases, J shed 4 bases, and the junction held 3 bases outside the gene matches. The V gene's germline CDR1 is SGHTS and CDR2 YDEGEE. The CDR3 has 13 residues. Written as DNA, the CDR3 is TGTGCCAGCAGCCGACAGGGCGCAGATACGCAGTATTTT. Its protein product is CASSRQGADTQYF.

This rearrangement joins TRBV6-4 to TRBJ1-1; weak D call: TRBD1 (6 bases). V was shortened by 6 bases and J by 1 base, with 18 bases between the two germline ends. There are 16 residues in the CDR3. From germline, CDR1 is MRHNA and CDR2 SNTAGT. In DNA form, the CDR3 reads TGTGCCAGCAGGCCCCCGGGACAAATAGGGAACACTGAAGCTTTCTTT. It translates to CASRPPGQIGNTEAFF.

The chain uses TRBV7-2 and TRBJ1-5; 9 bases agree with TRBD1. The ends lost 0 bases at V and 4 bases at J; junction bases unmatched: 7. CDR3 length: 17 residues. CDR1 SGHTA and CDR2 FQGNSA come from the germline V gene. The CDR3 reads CASSLAPETGGNQPQHF. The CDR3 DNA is TGTGCCAGCAGCTTAGCACCCGAGACAGGGGGTAATCAGCCCCAGCATTTT. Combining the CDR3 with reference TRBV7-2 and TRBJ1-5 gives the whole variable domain GAGVSQSPSNKVTEKGKDVELRCDPISGHTALYWYRQSLGQGLEFLIYFQGNSAPDKSGLPSDRFSAERTGGSVSTLTIQRTQQEDSAVYLCASSLAPETGGNQPQHFGDGTRLSIL.

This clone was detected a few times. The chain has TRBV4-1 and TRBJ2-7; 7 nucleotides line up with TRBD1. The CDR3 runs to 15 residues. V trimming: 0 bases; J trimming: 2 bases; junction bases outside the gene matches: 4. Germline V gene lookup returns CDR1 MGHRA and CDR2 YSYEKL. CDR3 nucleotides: TGCGCCAGCAGCCAAGATCCCGACAGGGCCTACGAGCAGTACTTC. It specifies CASSQDPDRAYEQYF.

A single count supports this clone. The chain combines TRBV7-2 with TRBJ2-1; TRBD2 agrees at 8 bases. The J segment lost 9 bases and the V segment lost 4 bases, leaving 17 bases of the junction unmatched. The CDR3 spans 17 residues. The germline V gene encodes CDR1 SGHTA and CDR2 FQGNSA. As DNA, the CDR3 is TGTGCCAGCAGCTCATTGAGGAGCGGGGGCCTACAGGGTGAGCAGTTCTTC. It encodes CASSSLRSGGLQGEQFF.

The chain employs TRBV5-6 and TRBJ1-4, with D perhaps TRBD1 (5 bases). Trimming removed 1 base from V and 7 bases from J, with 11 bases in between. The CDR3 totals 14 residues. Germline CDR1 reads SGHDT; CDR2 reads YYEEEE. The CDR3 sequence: CASSLPGIGEKLFF. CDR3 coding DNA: TGTGCCAGCAGCTTGCCAGGGATCGGTGAAAAACTGTTTTTT.

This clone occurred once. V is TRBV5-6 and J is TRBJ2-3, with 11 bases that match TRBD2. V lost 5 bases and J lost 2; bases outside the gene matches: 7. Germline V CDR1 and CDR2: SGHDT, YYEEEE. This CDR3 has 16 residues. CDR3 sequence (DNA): TGTGCCAGCAGTCAAGGACTAGCGGGTCCCACAGATACGCAGTATTTT. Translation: CASSQGLAGPTDTQYF.

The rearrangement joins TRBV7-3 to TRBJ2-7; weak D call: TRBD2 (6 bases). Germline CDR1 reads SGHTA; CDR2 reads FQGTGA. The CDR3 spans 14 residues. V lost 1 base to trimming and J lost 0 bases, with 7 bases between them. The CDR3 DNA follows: TGTGCCAGCAGCTTAAGCGGGAACTCCTACGAGCAGTACTTC. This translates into CASSLSGNSYEQYF.

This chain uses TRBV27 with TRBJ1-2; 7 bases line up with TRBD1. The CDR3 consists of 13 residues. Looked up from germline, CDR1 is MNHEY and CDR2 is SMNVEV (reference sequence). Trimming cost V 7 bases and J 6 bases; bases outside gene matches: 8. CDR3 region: CASTAPGGDGYTF. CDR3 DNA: TGTGCCAGCACCGCTCCAGGGGGAGATGGCTACACCTTC.

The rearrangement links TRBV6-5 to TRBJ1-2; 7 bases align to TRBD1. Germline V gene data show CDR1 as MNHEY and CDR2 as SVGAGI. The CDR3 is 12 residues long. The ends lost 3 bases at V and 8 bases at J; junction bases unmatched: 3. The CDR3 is CASSYYRGGYTF. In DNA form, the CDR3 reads TGTGCCAGCAGTTATTACAGGGGCGGCTACACCTTC.

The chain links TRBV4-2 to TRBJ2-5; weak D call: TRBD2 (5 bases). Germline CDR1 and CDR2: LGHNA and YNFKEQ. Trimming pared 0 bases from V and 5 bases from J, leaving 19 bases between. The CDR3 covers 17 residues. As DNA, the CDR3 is TGTGCCAGCAGCCAAGATCATAGGACTTTAGGCGGGGAGACCCAGTACTTC. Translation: CASSQDHRTLGGETQYF.

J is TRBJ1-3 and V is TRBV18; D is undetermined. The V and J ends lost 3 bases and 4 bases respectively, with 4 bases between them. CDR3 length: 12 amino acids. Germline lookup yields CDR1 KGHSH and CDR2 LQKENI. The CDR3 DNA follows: TGTGCCAGCTCACCGCGCGGAAACACCATATATTTT. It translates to CASSPRGNTIYF.